Following are 15 T cell receptor beta chains from one sample sequenced in a study of shared clonotypes between healthy human individuals. Here immunoSEQ multiplex PCR was the method, and the copy in TCRdb shows in-frame clones only, minus some. The sample lists about 960,000 clones; 60% to 85% were seen once. The sequenced sample consisted of memory CD4+ T cells sorted from blood. Indicated subset: CD45RA-negative fraction. The receptors originated from a man aged 18 to 30 in good health.

The chain joins TRBV6-6 to TRBJ1-1; TRBD1 is a possible D gene (5 bases). Germline V gene sequence: CDR1 MNHNY, CDR2 SVGAGI (reference sequence). V lost 10 bases, J lost 1 base, and 13 bases lay in between. CDR3 size: 13 residues. The CDR3 sequence: CATTGLGNTEAFF. The CDR3 DNA reads TGTGCCACAACAGGCCTGGGGAACACTGAAGCTTTCTTT.

This chain connects TRBV11-3 to TRBJ2-7, with TRBD1 as a possible D gene (5 bases). Germline CDR1 is SGHNT and CDR2 is YENEEA. V dropped 3 bases and J dropped 1 base, with 7 bases sitting between them. The CDR3 totals 13 residues. CDR3 residues: CASSFRTSYEQYF. The CDR3 region has the DNA TGTGCCAGCAGCTTCCGGACATCCTACGAGCAGTACTTC.

The chain links TRBV6-5 to TRBJ1-1; D may be TRBD1 (5 bases). There are 16 residues in the CDR3. Trimming removed 2 bases at V and 0 bases at J, with 13 bases between. Germline V CDR1 and CDR2: MNHEY, SVGAGI. The DNA of the CDR3 is TGTGCCAGCAGTTACGGGGCGGGGCCCATGAACACTGAAGCTTTCTTT. This encodes CASSYGAGPMNTEAFF.

The gene calls are TRBV7-2 and TRBJ1-5; D unresolved. Germline CDR1 and CDR2: SGHTA and FQGNSA. V was cut by 1 base and J by 3 bases, with 7 bases left in between. The CDR3 length is 14 residues. This CDR3 reads CASSLGRVNQPQHF. CDR3 in DNA: TGTGCCAGCAGCTTAGGACGGGTCAATCAGCCCCAGCATTTT.

This clone was seen only a few times. J is TRBJ1-1 and V is TRBV5-4; D gene unclear. Germline values: CDR1 SGHNT, CDR2 YYREEE (reference sequence). The length of the CDR3 is 15 residues. V lost 4 bases and J lost 4, with 17 bases in between. CDR3 region: CASSPDLKLGTEAFF. Written as DNA, the CDR3 is TGTGCCAGCAGCCCCGATCTAAAGTTGGGCACTGAAGCTTTCTTT.

V usage is TRBV7-6 and J usage is TRBJ2-1, with D unclear. This CDR3 spans 13 amino acids. Germline V gives CDR1 SGHVS, CDR2 FNYEAQ. The V end lost 1 base, the J end lost 4 bases, and 5 bases lay between the germline ends. This CDR3 is CASSLGFYNEQFF. In DNA, the CDR3 is TGTGCCAGCAGCTTAGGTTTTTACAATGAGCAGTTCTTC.

The chain is built from TRBV11-3 and TRBJ2-2, with a weak D call TRBD1 (5 bases). CDR1 is SGHNT, CDR2 YENEEA, per germline. V was trimmed by 5 bases and J by 7 bases, leaving 11 bases between them. The length of the CDR3 is 13 residues. CDR3 DNA: TGTGCCAGCAGCACCCGACAGTTCGGGGAGCTGTTTTTT. This sequence encodes CASSTRQFGELFF. Drawing the rest from reference TRBV11-3 and TRBJ2-2, the complete variable domain is EAGVVQSPRYKIIEKKQPVAFWCNPISGHNTLYWYLQNLGQGPELLIRYENEEAVDDSQLPKDRFSAERLKGVDSTLKIQPAELGDSAVYLCASSTRQFGELFFGEGSRLTVL.

Points on this clone: The sample contains more than one DNA sequence encoding this CDR3. This sequence joins TRBV11-2 and TRBJ2-1, with D perhaps matching TRBD1 or TRBD2 (6 bases each). The CDR3 is 15 amino acids. CDR1 and CDR2 (germline): SGHAT, FQNNGV. The ends were cut back, 5 bases at V and 6 bases at J, with 17 bases in the middle. The CDR3 sequence is CASSPGGGRSNEQFF. DNA for the CDR3: TGTGCCAGCAGCCCCGGAGGGGGTAGGAGCAATGAGCAGTTCTTC. Full variable domain (outside the CDR3, taken from reference TRBV11-2 and TRBJ2-1): EAGVAQSPRYKIIEKRQSVAFWCNPISGHATLYWYQQILGQGPKLLIQFQNNGVVDDSQLPKDRFSAERLKGVDSTLKIQPAKLEDSAVYLCASSPGGGRSNEQFFGPGTRLTVL.

The V gene is TRBV5-1, the J gene TRBJ1-1; TRBD1 matches 8 bases. This CDR3 has 13 residues. Germline loops: CDR1 SGHRS, CDR2 YFSETQ. Trimming took 2 bases from V and 7 from J; bases not matched to a gene: 4. This CDR3 reads CASSFQGAFEAFF. DNA for the CDR3: TGCGCCAGCAGCTTTCAGGGGGCGTTTGAAGCTTTCTTT. The whole variable domain, filled in from reference TRBV5-1 and TRBJ1-1, reads KAGVTQTPRYLIKTRGQQVTLSCSPISGHRSVSWYQQTPGQGLQFLFEYFSETQRNKGNFPGRFSGRQFSNSRSEMNVSTLELGDSALYLCASSFQGAFEAFFGQGTRLTVV.

This sequence joins TRBV4-1 and TRBJ2-3; 12 positions agree with TRBD2. The trim removed 0 bases at V and 2 bases at J, leaving 9 bases unmatched. The CDR3 loop spans 19 amino acids. From germline, CDR1 is MGHRA and CDR2 YSYEKL. The CDR3 protein is CASSQDWASGRVITDTQYF. The CDR3 nucleotides read TGCGCCAGCAGCCAAGATTGGGCTAGCGGGAGGGTGATCACAGATACGCAGTATTTT.

The V call is TRBV9, the J call TRBJ2-7; no clear D gene. This CDR3 region has 15 residues. The germline CDR1 and CDR2 sequences are SGDLS and YYNGEE. Trimming removed 0 bases from V and 1 base from J, with 11 bases in between. The CDR3 here is CASSVEGDKSYEQYF. In nucleotides, the CDR3 is TGTGCCAGCAGCGTAGAAGGAGACAAGTCCTACGAGCAGTACTTC.

This clone was seen only a few times. For the CDR3, the DNA is TGCGCCAGCAGCCTGAGCGGACAGGGGGCAGGATCACCCCTCCACTTT. Protein product: CASSLSGQGAGSPLHF. The chain uses TRBV5-1 and TRBJ1-6, with 11 bases lining up with TRBD1. The CDR3 has 16 residues. Per germline, CDR1 SGHRS and CDR2 YFSETQ. The V and J ends lost 4 bases and 10 bases, in that order; junction bases with no gene match: 10.

The chain employs TRBV7-6 and TRBJ1-5, with D perhaps matching TRBD1 (6 bases). The V gene's germline CDR1 is SGHVS and CDR2 FNYEAQ. This CDR3 contains 13 residues. Deletions cut 5 bases from V and 3 bases from J, with 8 bases between. Here the CDR3 DNA reads TGTGCCAGCAGCCAGGGGAACAATCAGCCCCAGCATTTT. Its protein is CASSQGNNQPQHF.

The rearrangement joins TRBV28 to TRBJ1-6; D not resolved. Germline CDR1 and CDR2: MDHEN and SYDVKM. V was cut by 6 bases and J by 3 bases, with 3 bases left in between. This CDR3 is built from 12 residues. As DNA, the CDR3 is TGTGCCAGCAGAATCTATAATTCACCCCTCCACTTT. It is translated as CASRIYNSPLHF.

This chain connects TRBV7-6 to TRBJ2-2; D unclear. Between the trimmed V and J ends, which lost 3 bases and 2 bases, there was a span of 22 bases. The CDR3 has 19 residues. CDR1 and CDR2 from the germline V gene are SGHVS and FNYEAQ. The CDR3 protein is CASSLAFHKPGPNTGELFF. The CDR3 nucleotides read TGTGCCAGCAGCTTGGCCTTCCACAAACCGGGTCCTAACACCGGGGAGCTGTTTTTT. Full variable domain (outside the CDR3, taken from reference TRBV7-6 and TRBJ2-2): GAGVSQSPRYKVTKRGQDVALRCDPISGHVSLYWYRQALGQGPEFLTYFNYEAQQDKSGLPNDRFSAERPEGSISTLTIQRTEQRDSAMYRCASSLAFHKPGPNTGELFFGEGSRLTVL.